One sample yielded the 31 T cell receptor beta chains listed below, sequenced in a study of T cells after posttransplantation cyclophosphamide. Here immunoSEQ multiplex PCR was the method, and the copy in TCRdb shows in-frame clones only, minus some. This sample shows roughly 35,000 clones and no singletons; about 1.2% rests with the ten largest. Sequenced sample: PBMCs. The receptors here all came from a girl under 18 in good health, CMV-negative, and a related stem cell transplant donor.

This chain uses TRBV27 with TRBJ2-7; 9 bases match TRBD1. V gave up 3 bases and J gave up 6 bases; unmatched junction bases: 6. The CDR3 has 14 residues. Germline V CDR1 and CDR2: MNHEY, SMNVEV (reference sequence). CDR3 sequence: CASSFNRGPGEQYF. In DNA, the CDR3 is TGTGCCAGCAGTTTTAACAGGGGGCCGGGCGAGCAGTACTTC.

In this sample, this clone turned up a few times. The V and J genes are TRBV6-6 and TRBJ1-6, with TRBD1 matching over 7 bases. J lost 7 bases, V lost 2 bases, and 8 bases had no gene match. This CDR3 comprises 16 residues. The V gene's germline CDR1 is MNHNY and CDR2 SVGAGI (reference sequence). In DNA form, the CDR3 reads TGTGCCAGCAGTTACCCTGTGGGACAGCCAAATTCACCCCTCCACTTT. It codes for CASSYPVGQPNSPLHF.

The V call is TRBV7-9, the J call TRBJ2-7, with 8 bases aligning to TRBD2. Germline V lookup: CDR1 SEHNR, CDR2 FQNEAQ (reference sequence). This CDR3 region has 14 residues. V lost 2 bases, J lost 7 bases, and 7 bases stayed unmatched. CDR3: CASSLTGGALEQYF. In DNA, the CDR3 is TGTGCCAGCAGCTTAACCGGGGGGGCCCTAGAGCAGTACTTC.

This clone was seen more than once but under ten times. The chain recombines TRBV18 with TRBJ1-1; possibly TRBD1 for D (6 bases). Deletions cut 2 bases from V and 8 bases from J, with 21 bases between. The CDR3 runs 16 residues. Germline V lookup: CDR1 KGHSH, CDR2 LQKENI. The CDR3 spells CASSPMTGGLFPEAFF. The CDR3 DNA is TGTGCCAGCTCACCAATGACAGGTGGTTTGTTTCCCGAAGCTTTCTTT.

This clone was seen at least ten times. The chain couples TRBV11-2 to TRBJ1-1, with D hard to call. V lost 5 bases to trimming and J lost 8 bases, with 9 bases between them. The CDR3 loop spans 11 amino acids. Germline CDR1 and CDR2: SGHAT and FQNNGV. This chain's CDR3 is CASSPRAEAFF. CDR3 DNA: TGTGCCAGCAGCCCGAGAGCAGAAGCTTTCTTT.

The table lists this clone with a few counts. The chain joins TRBV30 to TRBJ1-3; TRBD1 aligns across 7 bases. This CDR3 has 15 residues. CDR1 is GTSNPN, CDR2 SVGIG, per germline (reference sequence). V lost 1 base to trimming and J lost 4 bases; unmatched junction nucleotides: 7. CDR3 region: CAWSEVRGRGNTIYF. For the CDR3, the DNA is TGTGCCTGGAGTGAGGTTAGGGGGCGAGGAAACACCATATATTTT.

This clone was detected ten times or more. The chain combines TRBV28 with TRBJ2-5; tentative D call: TRBD2 (7 bases). With 2 bases removed from V and 5 bases from J, the gap between germline ends came to 15 bases. The germline V gene encodes CDR1 MDHEN and CDR2 SYDVKM. This CDR3 contains 15 residues. The CDR3 DNA follows: TGTGCCAGCAGTTTAATGGGGGCGGGAGTTGAGACCCAGTACTTC. It codes for CASSLMGAGVETQYF.

V usage is TRBV10-2 and J usage is TRBJ2-1, with D uncertain. CDR1 WSHSY and CDR2 SAAADI come from the germline V gene. This CDR3 region has 12 residues. The V end was cut by 8 bases, the J end by 7 bases, with 12 bases between. The DNA of the CDR3 is TGCGCCAGCGGGCCCCTCGATAATGAGCAGTTCTTC. It encodes CASGPLDNEQFF.

The genes are TRBV7-7 and TRBJ2-2; 8 positions agree with TRBD1. Trimming removed 4 bases from V and 5 bases from J; junction bases left unmatched: 9. The CDR3 sequence is 16 residues long. Germline CDR1 and CDR2: SSHAT and FNYEAQ (reference sequence). As DNA, the CDR3 is TGTGCCAGCAGCTCGACAGGGGTCGGGTTTACCGGGGAGCTGTTTTTT. This encodes CASSSTGVGFTGELFF.

This clone was counted between two and nine times. CDR3 bases: TGTGCCAGCAGTGAATATGGCAGCGTTCAGTACTTC. Its protein product is CASSEYGSVQYF. V usage is TRBV25-1 and J usage is TRBJ2-4; D is unresolved. From germline, CDR1 is MGHDK and CDR2 SYGVNS. The CDR3 has 12 residues. The V end lost 0 bases, the J end lost 11 bases, and 8 bases lay between the germline ends.

V usage is TRBV18 and J usage is TRBJ1-3, with 9 bases lining up with TRBD1. This CDR3 is built from 16 residues. The germline V gene encodes CDR1 KGHSH and CDR2 LQKENI. The V gene end was trimmed by 5 bases and the J gene end by 0 bases; junction bases not matched to a gene: 5. CDR3 protein: CASSSGQGISGNTIYF. The CDR3 DNA reads as TGTGCCAGCTCATCAGGACAGGGGATCTCTGGAAACACCATATATTTT. The full variable domain, completed using reference TRBV18 and TRBJ1-3, is NAGVMQNPRHLVRRRGQEARLRCSPMKGHSHVYWYRQLPEEGLKFMVYLQKENIIDESGMPKERFSAEFPKEGPSILRIQQVVRGDSAAYFCASSSGQGISGNTIYFGEGSWLTVV.

This clone was counted at least ten times. The chain carries TRBV28 and TRBJ1-5; D is unclear. The V and J ends lost 4 bases and 0 bases respectively, with 10 bases between them. The CDR3 is made up of 15 amino acids. Germline assignment: CDR1 MDHEN and CDR2 SYDVKM. Written as DNA, the CDR3 is TGTGCCAGCAGTTCAGTCGATCGTAGCAATCAGCCCCAGCATTTT. Translated, it gives CASSSVDRSNQPQHF.

The CDR3 here is CASRLLGAGATDTQYF. CDR3 sequence (DNA): TGTGCCAGCAGGTTACTAGGGGCCGGAGCCACAGATACGCAGTATTTT. The chain recombines TRBV7-9 with TRBJ2-3; the D gene could be TRBD1 or TRBD2 (5 bases each). The CDR3 contains 16 residues. V lost 6 bases, J lost 2 bases, and 18 bases lay in between. CDR1 is SEHNR, CDR2 FQNEAQ, per germline (reference sequence).

This clone was found many times. This chain uses TRBV18 with TRBJ2-2; 8 positions agree with TRBD1. With V trimmed by 5 bases and J by 5 bases, 7 bases remained unmatched. The CDR3 runs to 15 residues. Germline-derived CDR1 and CDR2 are KGHSH and LQKENI. In DNA form, the CDR3 reads TGTGCCAGCTCATCCGGACAGGGAGGAACCGGGGAGCTGTTTTTT. Translated, it gives CASSSGQGGTGELFF. The variable domain in full, with the rest retrieved from reference TRBV18 and TRBJ2-2, is NAGVMQNPRHLVRRRGQEARLRCSPMKGHSHVYWYRQLPEEGLKFMVYLQKENIIDESGMPKERFSAEFPKEGPSILRIQQVVRGDSAAYFCASSSGQGGTGELFFGEGSRLTVL.

This clone has more than one count but fewer than ten. The chain joins TRBV5-5 to TRBJ2-3; 8 nucleotides agree with TRBD2. The germline V gene encodes CDR1 SGHKS and CDR2 YYEKEE (reference sequence). Unmatched junction bases numbered 8, after V lost 2 bases and J lost 3 bases. This CDR3 region has 16 residues. CDR3 sequence reads: CASSFMARGGTDTQYF. The DNA for the CDR3 is TGTGCCAGCAGCTTCATGGCTCGGGGGGGGACAGATACGCAGTATTTT.

This clone turned up a few times. Additional DNA sequences in this sample encode the identical CDR3. V is TRBV7-9 and J is TRBJ1-1; 7 bases agree with TRBD1. Per germline, CDR1 SEHNR and CDR2 FQNEAQ (reference sequence). The CDR3 sequence is 13 residues long. With 4 bases clipped from V and 11 bases from J, the junction kept 10 bases outside the gene matches. This chain's CDR3 is CASSSPRDSEAFF. DNA for the CDR3: TGTGCCAGCAGCTCCCCCCGGGACAGCGAGGCTTTCTTT.

There are many counts of this clone. The chain has TRBV2 and TRBJ2-7; D is undetermined. CDR3 length equals 15 residues. Trimming took off 7 bases at V and 4 bases at J, with 20 bases between the two ends. Germline V gene lookup returns CDR1 SNHLY and CDR2 FYNNEI. The CDR3 sequence is CASTSLRSPPYEQYF. The CDR3 DNA follows: TGTGCCAGCACTTCTCTACGAAGCCCTCCTTACGAGCAGTACTTC.

This clone occurred many times. Here the CDR3 reads CASSLSGQAMDEQFF. DNA for the CDR3: TGTGCCAGCAGCTTATCCGGACAGGCCATGGATGAGCAGTTCTTC. J is TRBJ2-1 and V is TRBV5-6, with TRBD1 matching over 7 bases. V lost 2 bases and J lost 8; bases outside the gene matches: 10. This CDR3 is built from 15 residues. Germline CDR1 and CDR2: SGHDT and YYEEEE.

A few counts support this clone. The chain uses TRBV4-2 and TRBJ2-4; D is unclear. CDR1 LGHNA and CDR2 YNFKEQ come from the germline V gene. CDR3 size: 15 residues. Trimming shortened V by 0 bases and J by 9 bases, and 15 bases separated the two germline ends. The CDR3 sequence: CASSQEYDSRSIQYF. The CDR3 nucleotides read TGTGCCAGCAGCCAAGAATATGATAGCCGGAGCATTCAGTACTTC.

This clone was seen at least ten times. The chain couples TRBV7-9 to TRBJ2-7; 9 bases are shared with TRBD1. The CDR3 loop spans 17 amino acids. The germline V gene has CDR1 SEHNR and CDR2 FQNEAQ (reference sequence). The V gene end was trimmed by 8 bases and the J gene end by 0 bases; junction bases not matched to a gene: 14. The CDR3 DNA sequence: TGTGCCAGCGCTCTAGGGAACCGGGACAGGGACTCCTACGAGCAGTACTTC. Translating gives CASALGNRDRDSYEQYF.

This clone was picked up many times. The rearrangement joins TRBV2 to TRBJ1-5, with D tentatively TRBD1 (5 bases). The CDR3 totals 14 residues. V lost 7 bases to trimming and J lost 1 base, with 11 bases between them. Germline assignment: CDR1 SNHLY and CDR2 FYNNEI. This chain's CDR3 is CASNPSGSNQPQHF. The CDR3 DNA reads as TGTGCCAGCAACCCTTCAGGGAGCAATCAGCCCCAGCATTTT.

This clone was found many times. The chain carries TRBV9 and TRBJ2-1; 14 bases are a match to TRBD2. The CDR3 contains 19 residues. Looked up from germline, CDR1 is SGDLS and CDR2 is YYNGEE. Trimming took 0 bases from V and 4 from J; bases not matched to a gene: 9. The CDR3 loop reads CASSVDPGLAGVGYNEQFF. The CDR3 coding sequence is TGTGCCAGCAGCGTAGACCCGGGACTAGCGGGAGTTGGTTACAATGAGCAGTTCTTC.

This chain links TRBV28 with TRBJ2-1; the match to TRBD2 covers 8 bases. This CDR3 is 14 amino acids long. Germline V lookup: CDR1 MDHEN, CDR2 SYDVKM. V was clipped by 6 bases and J by 7 bases; unmatched bases: 8. The CDR3 nucleotides are TGTGCCAGCAGCCATATAGCGGGGAGGAATGAGCAGTTCTTC. This encodes CASSHIAGRNEQFF.

This sequence joins TRBV19 and TRBJ1-2; D is possibly TRBD1 (6 bases). CDR3 size: 13 residues. V shed 4 bases and J shed 7 bases, with 13 bases lying between them. Per germline, CDR1 LNHDA and CDR2 SQIVND (reference sequence). CDR3 amino acids: CASSTPGETGYTF. The DNA for the CDR3 is TGTGCCAGTAGTACCCCAGGGGAGACTGGCTACACCTTC.

This clone was recorded at least ten times. V gene TRBV18 combines with J gene TRBJ1-2; TRBD1 might be the D (5 bases). With 3 bases removed from V and 7 bases from J, the gap between germline ends came to 12 bases. Germline V gene data show CDR1 as KGHSH and CDR2 as LQKENI. There are 13 residues in the CDR3. The DNA for the CDR3 is TGTGCCAGCTCACCCCTGGACAAGGGTGGCTACACCTTC. Encoded protein: CASSPLDKGGYTF.

This clone occurred a few times. This sequence joins TRBV2 and TRBJ2-3; 12 bases are shared with TRBD2. Germline assignment: CDR1 SNHLY and CDR2 FYNNEI. J gave up 6 bases and V 3 bases, and 7 bases lay outside the gene matches. The CDR3 extends over 16 amino acids. The DNA for the CDR3 is TGTGCCAGCAGTGAGCTGACTAGCGGGGGATGGGATACGCAGTATTTT. Protein sequence: CASSELTSGGWDTQYF.

The rearrangement joins TRBV2 to TRBJ1-5; a possible D gene is TRBD1 (5 bases). The CDR3 loop spans 15 amino acids. CDR1 is SNHLY and CDR2 is FYNNEI in the germline V gene. Deletions cut 6 bases from V and 7 bases from J, with 19 bases between. CDR3 protein: CASSRISGGRQPQHF. DNA for the CDR3: TGTGCCAGCAGCCGTATTTCGGGGGGGAGGCAGCCCCAGCATTTT.

This clone was seen many times. This chain links TRBV4-2 with TRBJ2-1; D possibly corresponds to TRBD1 (6 bases). The ends were cut back, 2 bases at V and 5 bases at J, with 13 bases in the middle. Germline CDR1 and CDR2: LGHNA and YNFKEQ. The CDR3 totals 15 residues. CDR3 sequence: CASSQNDQGNNEQFF. Written as DNA, the CDR3 is TGTGCCAGCAGCCAAAATGACCAGGGGAACAATGAGCAGTTCTTC.

This clone was counted only a few times. This chain links TRBV30 with TRBJ2-2; D not resolved. The CDR3 sequence is 12 residues long. Trimming left V 1 base short and J 7 bases short, with 7 bases between. Germline V gene sequence: CDR1 GTSNPN, CDR2 SVGIG (reference sequence). CDR3 residues: CAWSGGRGELFF. In DNA, the CDR3 is TGTGCCTGGAGTGGCGGCCGCGGGGAGCTGTTTTTT.

This clone was seen a few times. J is TRBJ1-5 and V is TRBV7-2; TRBD1 matches 8 bases. The CDR3 runs to 15 residues. Trimming took 5 bases from V and 1 from J; bases not matched to a gene: 4. In germline, CDR1 is SGHTA, CDR2 FQGNSA. The CDR3 DNA reads as TGTGCCAGCAGCCCCGACAGGGGAAGCAATCAGCCCCAGCATTTT. Residues: CASSPDRGSNQPQHF.

This clone was recorded many times. The gene calls are TRBV4-1 and TRBJ1-1; 10 bases align to TRBD1. CDR1 and CDR2 (germline): MGHRA, YSYEKL. This CDR3 region has 16 residues. Germline trimming cut 1 base from V and 6 bases from J; bases unmatched to any gene: 8. Here the CDR3 reads CASSQVSRDRGSEAFF. As DNA, the CDR3 is TGCGCCAGCAGCCAAGTGAGCCGGGACAGGGGCTCTGAAGCTTTCTTT.